The 19 T cell receptor beta chains below all came from one sample that was sequenced in a study of chemoradiotherapy in HPV16-positive cancers. TCRdb keeps only in-frame clones here, not all; method: immunoSEQ multiplex PCR. Of around 30,000 clones in the sample, roughly nine tenths were seen once. The specimen comprised blood, sampled from a patient who underwent chemoradiotherapy. The receptors come from a human donor with HPV-associated anogenital cancer.

The rearrangement links TRBV5-6 to TRBJ2-5, with D perhaps given as TRBD1 or TRBD2 (5 bases each). Deletions cut 1 base from V and 3 bases from J, with 10 bases between. The germline V gene has CDR1 SGHDT and CDR2 YYEEEE. The CDR3 covers 14 residues. The CDR3 DNA is TGTGCCAGCAGCTTGACGCGAGGGGAAGAGACCCAGTACTTC. Translation: CASSLTRGEETQYF.

This rearrangement joins TRBV5-1 to TRBJ2-1; D is possibly TRBD2 (6 bases). Trimming pared 4 bases from V and 9 bases from J, leaving 14 bases between. CDR1 and CDR2 (germline): SGHRS, YFSETQ. This CDR3 has 13 residues. The CDR3 bases are TGCGCCAGCAGCGCTGGGACTTCTGGTGAGCAGTTCTTC. Translation: CASSAGTSGEQFF.

V usage is TRBV30 and J usage is TRBJ1-2, with D hard to call. V was pared by 2 bases and J by 4 bases, with 8 bases between. CDR1 and CDR2 (germline): GTSNPN, SVGIG (reference sequence). This CDR3 comprises 12 residues. This chain's CDR3 is CAWSLTVYGYTF. The CDR3 bases are TGTGCCTGGAGTTTAACAGTCTATGGCTACACCTTC.

The genes are TRBV5-1 and TRBJ2-7; 7 bases map to TRBD1. This CDR3 is 15 amino acids long. Germline assignment: CDR1 SGHRS and CDR2 YFSETQ. Trimming removed 0 bases from V and 3 bases from J; junction bases left unmatched: 6. As DNA, the CDR3 is TGCGCCAGCAGCTTGGGGGCAGGGGGATTCTACGAGCAGTACTTC. Protein: CASSLGAGGFYEQYF. The full variable domain, completed using reference TRBV5-1 and TRBJ2-7, is KAGVTQTPRYLIKTRGQQVTLSCSPISGHRSVSWYQQTPGQGLQFLFEYFSETQRNKGNFPGRFSGRQFSNSRSEMNVSTLELGDSALYLCASSLGAGGFYEQYFGPGTRLTVT.

This chain links TRBV7-8 with TRBJ1-3; no definite D call. The CDR3 runs 15 residues. V was trimmed by 7 bases and J by 4 bases, leaving 17 bases between them. Germline CDR1 reads SGHVS; CDR2 reads FQNEAQ. CDR3 nucleotide sequence: TGTGCCAGCACCCTCGACCCCGGACCGGGAAACACCATATATTTT. It is translated as CASTLDPGPGNTIYF. Filled out from reference TRBV7-8 and TRBJ1-3, the complete variable domain reads GAGVSQSPRYKVAKRGQDVALRCDPISGHVSLFWYQQALGQGPEFLTYFQNEAQLDKSGLPSDRFFAERPEGSVSTLKIQRTQQEDSAVYLCASTLDPGPGNTIYFGEGSWLTVV.

This clone came up once. One end of the junction is discordant with germline, which a read error may explain. This chain joins TRBV6-4 and TRBJ1-1, with 8 bases fitting TRBD1. The CDR3 is 13 amino acids. Germline CDR1 reads MRHNA; CDR2 reads SNTAGT. DNA for the CDR3: TGTGCCAGCAGTGACCCATCACCCTCAGGGGGCCAATTT. This encodes CASSDPSPSGGQF.

This clone was detected once. The chain combines TRBV13 with TRBJ1-1, with D tentatively TRBD1 (6 bases). V was trimmed by 8 bases and J by 0 bases, leaving 19 bases between them. The germline V gene encodes CDR1 PRHDT and CDR2 FYEKMQ (reference sequence). The CDR3 length is 16 residues. The CDR3 DNA follows: TGTGCCAGCCAGGGGCAGGGTCCCCAGATGAACACTGAAGCTTTCTTT. Its protein product is CASQGQGPQMNTEAFF.

The genes are TRBV9 and TRBJ1-2; D not certain. The CDR3 consists of 13 residues. The V gene lost 0 bases and the J gene lost 6 bases, with 9 bases spanning the gap. In germline, CDR1 is SGDLS, CDR2 YYNGEE. Written as DNA, the CDR3 is TGTGCCAGCAGCGTAGCCCCGACACATGGCTACACCTTC. Amino acids: CASSVAPTHGYTF.

The sample holds a few counts of this clone. The chain uses TRBV18 and TRBJ2-7, with 8 bases matching TRBD1. Losses at the gene ends were 3 bases for V and 2 bases for J; bases not matched to a gene: 9. This CDR3 region has 16 residues. Germline assignment: CDR1 KGHSH and CDR2 LQKENI. This chain's CDR3 is CASSPFGTGDPYEQYF. CDR3 sequence (DNA): TGTGCCAGCTCACCTTTCGGGACAGGTGATCCCTACGAGCAGTACTTC.

The V gene is TRBV7-9, the J gene TRBJ2-7, with TRBD1 as a possible D gene (6 bases). Germline assignment: CDR1 SEHNR and CDR2 FQNEAQ (reference sequence). V lost 2 bases and J lost 1, with 12 bases in between. The CDR3 is made up of 15 amino acids. The CDR3 nucleotides read TGTGCCAGCAGCTTAACCGGGACAAAATCCTACGAGCAGTACTTC. Translating gives CASSLTGTKSYEQYF.

The chain has TRBV5-1 and TRBJ2-7; 7 bases match TRBD2. The trim removed 3 bases at V and 2 bases at J, leaving 11 bases unmatched. The CDR3 consists of 16 residues. CDR1 is SGHRS, CDR2 YFSETQ, per germline. CDR3 loop: CASSSLLAGDTYEQYF. CDR3 DNA: TGCGCCAGCAGCTCCCTCTTAGCGGGCGACACCTACGAGCAGTACTTC.

This sequence joins TRBV18 and TRBJ2-2; D might be TRBD2 (6 bases). CDR1 and CDR2 from the germline V gene are KGHSH and LQKENI. The CDR3 spans 14 residues. Trimming shortened V by 2 bases and J by 5 bases, and 9 bases separated the two germline ends. The CDR3 loop reads CASSPTTSTGELFF. The CDR3 DNA reads TGTGCCAGCTCACCAACGACTAGTACCGGGGAGCTGTTTTTT.

The chain employs TRBV6-6 and TRBJ2-7; unclear D gene. This CDR3 region has 12 residues. CDR1 MNHNY and CDR2 SVGAGI come from the germline V gene (reference sequence). Deletions cut 2 bases from V and 3 bases from J, with 5 bases between. CDR3: CASSYNFYEQYF. The CDR3 coding sequence is TGTGCCAGCAGTTACAACTTCTACGAGCAGTACTTC.

This rearrangement joins TRBV11-2 to TRBJ1-1, with 7 positions matching TRBD1. V gave up 5 bases and J gave up 4 bases; unmatched junction bases: 1. Germline V gene data show CDR1 as SGHAT and CDR2 as FQNNGV. This CDR3 spans 12 amino acids. CDR3 DNA sequence: TGTGCCAGCAGCCCAGGGGGCACTGAAGCTTTCTTT. It yields the protein CASSPGGTEAFF. The whole variable domain, remainder taken from reference TRBV11-2 and TRBJ1-1, is EAGVAQSPRYKIIEKRQSVAFWCNPISGHATLYWYQQILGQGPKLLIQFQNNGVVDDSQLPKDRFSAERLKGVDSTLKIQPAKLEDSAVYLCASSPGGTEAFFGQGTRLTVV.

J is TRBJ2-5 and V is TRBV7-7; the match to TRBD2 covers 14 bases. The CDR3 runs 15 residues. The V and J ends lost 5 bases and 5 bases, in that order; junction bases with no gene match: 4. Germline assignment: CDR1 SSHAT and CDR2 FNYEAQ (reference sequence). The CDR3 sequence is CASSPGLAGVETQYF. The CDR3 bases are TGTGCCAGCAGCCCGGGACTAGCGGGAGTGGAGACCCAGTACTTC.

The DNA for the CDR3 is TGTGCCAGCAGTTTGGACAGGTTTCAGCCCCAGCATTTT. Its translation: CASSLDRFQPQHF. This chain joins TRBV28 and TRBJ1-5; 7 bases line up with TRBD1. CDR1 and CDR2 from the germline V gene are MDHEN and SYDVKM. The CDR3 has 13 amino acids. The trim removed 3 bases at V and 6 bases at J, leaving 2 bases unmatched.

The genes are TRBV30 and TRBJ2-7, with D uncertain. The CDR3 runs to 15 residues. Germline V gene lookup returns CDR1 GTSNPN and CDR2 SVGIG (reference sequence). The germline V and J ends were trimmed by 1 base and 0 bases, with 13 bases remaining between them. The CDR3 DNA follows: TGTGCCTGGAGTGAGGGTCTCCTGAGCTCCTACGAGCAGTACTTC. This encodes CAWSEGLLSSYEQYF.

The chain couples TRBV25-1 to TRBJ2-6, with D tentatively TRBD2 (5 bases). This CDR3 has 14 residues. Trimming left V 4 bases short and J 9 bases short, with 13 bases between. CDR1 and CDR2 from the germline V gene are MGHDK and SYGVNS. CDR3 amino acids: CASSAQVSGNVLTF. The CDR3 nucleotides are TGTGCCAGCAGTGCCCAGGTCAGCGGCAACGTCCTGACTTTC.

V is TRBV4-1 and J is TRBJ1-6; 7 nucleotides line up with TRBD1. The germline V gene encodes CDR1 MGHRA and CDR2 YSYEKL. The CDR3 sequence is 16 residues long. The V segment lost 4 bases and the J segment 5 bases; nucleotides outside the gene matches: 8. The CDR3 spells CASSRRQGGDNSPLHF. In DNA, the CDR3 is TGCGCCAGCAGCCGCCGACAGGGCGGGGATAATTCACCCCTCCACTTT.